The clone carrying this T cell receptor beta chain was observed a handful of times. The antigen is undetermined. The data derive from a study of CD8 T cells in ankylosing spondylitis. Study-level findings and limits: CD8+ disease-linked clones were present at relatively low frequencies in blood. What appeared characteristic of ankylosing spondylitis blood was a TCR beta motif of under 10 highly homologous variants. Significantly higher representation of disease-linked clones was reported for matched ankylosing spondylitis synovial fluid. There were earlier reports of some motif variants in reactive arthritis synovial fluid and blood.

Germline V lookup: CDR1 GTSNPN, CDR2 SVGIG (reference sequence). This CDR3 region has 14 residues. V lost 1 base, J lost 1 base, and 3 bases stayed unmatched. Quantitative barcoded 5'-RACE was used to prepare TCR beta libraries. MiXCR was run by TCRdb on the 5' RACE reads, yielding one entry per CDR3 protein. The top ten clones hold around 19% of a sample with fewer than 750,000 distinct CDR3 sequences, roughly 19% of them seen once. Sequenced material: blood, either unsorted or a sorted T cell fraction (not recorded which). The chain uses TRBV30 and TRBJ1-2, with 7 bases lining up with TRBD1. The TCR originated in a male donor with ankylosing spondylitis. CDR3 in amino acids: CAWSGQGVNYGYTF. Written as DNA, the CDR3 is TGTGCCTGGAGTGGACAGGGCGTTAACTATGGCTACACCTTC.